One sample yielded the 3 T cell receptor beta chains listed below, sequenced in a study of quantifying T cell responses using KT2 cells. About the research overall: RNA was reverse transcribed with TCR alpha and beta constant-region primers.

The cDNA 3' end received a ligated oligonucleotide with a UMI. The first PCR ran approximately 4 cycles with an equimolar RC1.1 and RC1.2 beta primer mix. TCRdb reprocessed the UMI-ligation and nested PCR reads with MiXCR, giving one entry per CDR3 protein. The sample lists around 35,000 distinct CDR3 sequences, 10% occurring once. Sequencing was carried out using PBMCs spiked with cells of the T cell clone KT2. The receptor source for this set is a human donor.

In regard to this clonotype: Just one base apart from a much larger clone, this may be a read error. The chain couples TRBV11-2 to TRBJ2-3, with D tentatively TRBD1 or TRBD2 (5 bases each). The germline V gene has CDR1 SGHAT and CDR2 FQNNGV. V gave up 7 bases and J gave up 13 bases, with 21 bases separating them. The CDR3 is made up of 13 amino acids. CDR3 nucleotides: TGTGCCAGCAACTCGACCTTCCGGGACCAGAAGTATTTT. Translating it yields CASNSTFRDQKYF.

This clonotype was observed a handful of times. The chain is built from TRBV11-1 and TRBJ2-7; 10 bases map to TRBD1. V dropped 5 bases and J dropped 7; count of bases not matched to a gene: 11. The length of the CDR3 is 15 residues. The germline V gene has CDR1 SGHAT and CDR2 FQDESV (reference sequence). CDR3 sequence (DNA): TGTGCCAGCAGCCGCCGGGACAGGGGAGGTAGGGAGCAGTACTTC. It yields the protein CASSRRDRGGREQYF.

This clonotype occurred a few times. The chain carries TRBV27 and TRBJ1-4, with D hard to call. Per the germline V gene, CDR1 is MNHEY and CDR2 is SMNVEV (reference sequence). The CDR3 has 16 amino acids. V was shortened by 1 base and J by 7 bases, with 16 bases between the two germline ends. Written as DNA, the CDR3 is TGTGCCAGCAGTTTATTTACGGGGTTCGGTGGTGAAAAACTGTTTTTT. It yields the protein CASSLFTGFGGEKLFF.